This T cell receptor (beta chain) is from a study of shared clonotypes between healthy human individuals. Sequencing was at deep level. Data came from immunoSEQ multiplex PCR; TCRdb stores just in-frame clones and leaves some out. The profile shows roughly 660,000 clones, roughly 91% of them singletons. All donors were Caucasian adults living in Nashville, Tennessee. V shed 2 bases and J 1 base; nucleotides not matched to a gene: 5. The CDR3 has 16 amino acids. Germline V lookup: CDR1 SGHRS, CDR2 YFSETQ. The chain employs TRBV5-1 and TRBJ2-2, with 7 bases identical to TRBD1. The source of this sequence is a man between 18 and 29 years old in good health. Some clones in this sample may be carry-over from other donors' samples. The sequenced material came from memory CD8+ T cells from PBMCs. Sample subset: CD45RO+ cells pooled with CCR7-negative TemRA cells. The CDR3 nucleotides read TGCGCCAGCAGCTTTGGCAGGGGGTGGAACACCGGGGAGCTGTTTTTT. This translates into CASSFGRGWNTGELFF.